Listed here are 19 T cell receptor beta chains from one sample, sequenced in a study of T-cell reconstitution after alpha-beta-depleted transplantation in children. Preparing the TCRbeta library involved the use of unique molecular identifiers. MiXCR, run by TCRdb on the PCR reads, gives a single entry per CDR3 protein. The table has fewer than 750,000 distinct CDR3 sequences, over 25% seen once. The source was PBMCs, collected before TCRalphabeta/CD19-depleted stem cell transplant. The source of these receptors is a boy under three years old with Wiskott-Aldrich syndrome, due to receive a stem cell transplant.

The chain couples TRBV20-1 to TRBJ2-7; 13 positions agree with TRBD2. CDR1 DFQATT and CDR2 SNEGSKA come from the germline V gene (reference sequence). The CDR3 contains 15 residues. After removal of 6 bases from V and 3 bases from J, the junction contained 8 bases not matched to a gene. CDR3 loop: CSARPGTSGIYEQYF. The CDR3 bases are TGCAGTGCGCGGCCCGGGACTAGCGGGATCTACGAGCAGTACTTC.

This clonotype was observed a handful of times. V usage is TRBV5-1 and J usage is TRBJ2-3, with D tentatively TRBD2 (5 bases). Germline-derived CDR1 and CDR2 are SGHRS and YFSETQ. Trimming took 2 bases from V and 3 from J, leaving 10 bases between them. The CDR3 is 14 amino acids. The DNA for the CDR3 is TGCGCCAGCAGCTTTGGAGGATTTACAGATACGCAGTATTTT. This translates into CASSFGGFTDTQYF.

This clonotype was seen a few times. The V gene is TRBV6-2 or TRBV6-3, the J gene TRBJ1-5; TRBD1 agrees at 12 bases. The germline gives CDR1 MNHEY, CDR2 SVGEGT. The trim removed 7 bases at V and 6 bases at J, leaving 13 bases unmatched. The CDR3 sequence is 17 residues long. CDR3: CASTPGTGGKMVQPQHF. Here the CDR3 DNA reads TGTGCCAGCACACCCGGGACAGGGGGCAAGATGGTTCAGCCCCAGCATTTT.

This clonotype was counted a few times. This chain joins TRBV5-4 and TRBJ2-2, with TRBD1 matching 8 bases. This CDR3 comprises 15 residues. The junction had 6 bases not matched to a gene; V was cut back by 4 bases and J by 4 bases. Germline loops: CDR1 SGHNT, CDR2 YYREEE (reference sequence). The CDR3 DNA sequence: TGTGCCAGCAGCGAAAACAGGGGGTCCACCGGGGAGCTGTTTTTT. It translates to CASSENRGSTGELFF.

This clonotype was counted a few times. This chain uses TRBV19 with TRBJ2-1; TRBD1 agrees at 10 bases. V trimming: 11 bases; J trimming: 8 bases; junction bases outside the gene matches: 12. Per the germline V gene, CDR1 is LNHDA and CDR2 is SQIVND (reference sequence). The CDR3 runs to 14 residues. The CDR3 DNA sequence: TGTGCCTCTAGAGACAGGGGGCGTTCCGATGAGCAGTTCTTC. As protein: CASRDRGRSDEQFF.

V gene TRBV20-1 combines with J gene TRBJ2-7; tentative D call: TRBD2 (5 bases). V lost 3 bases to trimming and J lost 5 bases, with 20 bases between them. CDR3 size: 15 residues. Germline V gives CDR1 DFQATT, CDR2 SNEGSKA (reference sequence). In DNA form, the CDR3 reads TGCAGTGCTAGCCTGCGGGCCGCGATTGCCGACGAGCAGTACTTC. It is translated as CSASLRAAIADEQYF.

The V gene is TRBV5-6, the J gene TRBJ2-5; 11 bases line up with TRBD2. V lost 2 bases to trimming and J lost 1 base; unmatched junction nucleotides: 4. Germline CDR1 is SGHDT and CDR2 is YYEEEE. The CDR3 sequence is 16 residues long. This CDR3 is CASSFQTSGAQETQYF. The CDR3 DNA reads as TGTGCCAGCAGCTTTCAGACTAGCGGGGCCCAAGAGACCCAGTACTTC.

The V call is TRBV19, the J call TRBJ2-1, with a possible D match to TRBD1 (5 bases). V dropped 3 bases and J dropped 7 bases, with 10 bases sitting between them. Germline CDR1 is LNHDA and CDR2 is SQIVND (reference sequence). This CDR3 has 13 residues. The chain's CDR3 is CASSIIRGNEQFF. CDR3 nucleotides: TGTGCCAGTAGTATTATAAGGGGAAATGAGCAGTTCTTC.

This clonotype has a count of ten or more. A junction end diverges from the germline sequence, so it may reflect a read error. The V gene is TRBV5-1, the J gene TRBJ2-3; TRBD2 matches 7 bases. From germline, CDR1 is SGHRS and CDR2 YFSETQ. The CDR3 length is 14 residues. DNA for the CDR3: TGTGCCAGCAGCTTCGGCGGGAGAACAGATACGCAGTATTTT. Translating gives CASSFGGRTDTQYF.

The chain combines TRBV5-5 with TRBJ2-1; D not certain. Trimming took 3 bases from V and 5 from J, leaving 12 bases between them. The CDR3 contains 14 residues. Germline values: CDR1 SGHKS, CDR2 YYEKEE (reference sequence). The CDR3 sequence: CASSYLVAHNEQFF. In DNA form, the CDR3 reads TGTGCCAGCAGCTATTTGGTAGCCCACAATGAGCAGTTCTTC. Looking up the rest from reference TRBV5-5 and TRBJ2-1 gives the full variable domain: DAGVTQSPTHLIKTRGQQVTLRCSPISGHKSVSWYQQVLGQGPQFIFQYYEKEERGRGNFPDRFSARQFPNYSSELNVNALLLGDSALYLCASSYLVAHNEQFFGPGTRLTVL.

The rearrangement uses TRBV28 and TRBJ2-1; D tentatively fits TRBD1 or TRBD2 (6 bases each). The CDR3 has 12 residues. V was trimmed by 3 bases and J by 10 bases, leaving 10 bases between them. In germline, CDR1 is MDHEN, CDR2 SYDVKM. CDR3 amino acids: CASSFRGVEQFF. CDR3 in DNA: TGTGCCAGCAGTTTTAGGGGGGTGGAGCAGTTCTTC.

This sequence joins TRBV10-3 and TRBJ2-5, with a tentative D call TRBD1 (6 bases). Germline assignment: CDR1 ENHRY and CDR2 SYGVKD. The CDR3 is 16 residues long. V was clipped by 6 bases and J by 4 bases, with 21 bases between them. As DNA, the CDR3 is TGTGCCATCAGGTCCGGAATAGCAGGGGCGGGAGAGACCCAGTACTTC. Protein sequence: CAIRSGIAGAGETQYF.

The J gene is TRBJ2-5, the V gene TRBV20-1; D perhaps matches TRBD1 (7 bases). V lost 6 bases, J lost 5 bases, and 19 bases lay in between. The CDR3 is 14 amino acids. Germline V gives CDR1 DFQATT, CDR2 SNEGSKA (reference sequence). CDR3 sequence: CSATPPGGLETQYF. CDR3 nucleotide sequence: TGCAGTGCCACCCCCCCAGGGGGGTTGGAGACCCAGTACTTC.

The J gene is TRBJ2-2, the V gene TRBV24-1; D gene unclear. This CDR3 has 14 residues. V gave up 5 bases and J gave up 2 bases, with 8 bases separating them. Germline CDR1 is KGHDR and CDR2 is SFDVKD. CDR3 amino acids: CATSGMTNTGELFF. The CDR3, as DNA: TGTGCCACCAGTGGGATGACTAACACCGGGGAGCTGTTTTTT.

CDR3 sequence (DNA): TGCGCCAGCAGCACCGGACTAGCGGGAAAGGATGAGCAGTTCTTC. Its translation: CASSTGLAGKDEQFF. The V and J genes are TRBV5-1 and TRBJ2-1; 12 bases line up with TRBD2. This CDR3 is 15 amino acids long. CDR1 and CDR2 (germline): SGHRS, YFSETQ. V shed 4 bases, J shed 8 bases, and the junction held 7 bases outside the gene matches.

This clonotype occurred a few times. This rearrangement joins TRBV6-1 to TRBJ1-1, with D perhaps matching TRBD1 (5 bases). The germline gives CDR1 MNHNS, CDR2 SASEGT. The CDR3 spans 13 residues. V lost 7 bases to trimming and J lost 8 bases, with 17 bases between them. The CDR3 spells CASTHEGGTEAFF. Here the CDR3 DNA reads TGTGCCAGCACCCACGAGGGAGGGACGGAAGCTTTCTTT.

CDR3: CASSLAGQWEQFF. For the CDR3, the DNA is TGCGCCAGCAGCTTGGCCGGGCAATGGGAGCAGTTCTTC. The chain joins TRBV5-1 to TRBJ2-1; D is uncertain. V was pared by 0 bases and J by 10 bases, with 11 bases between. This CDR3 comprises 13 residues. Germline V gene lookup returns CDR1 SGHRS and CDR2 YFSETQ.

This clonotype was detected a few times. The genes are TRBV20-1 and TRBJ2-2, with 9 bases lining up with TRBD1. CDR3 length: 12 amino acids. Germline loops: CDR1 DFQATT, CDR2 SNEGSKA (reference sequence). CDR3: CGGQGGTGELFF. Written as DNA, the CDR3 is TGCGGGGGACAGGGAGGCACCGGGGAGCTGTTTTTT.

The chain uses TRBV20-1 and TRBJ1-4, with 8 positions matching TRBD1. The V and J ends lost 5 bases and 7 bases, in that order; junction bases with no gene match: 3. Germline-derived CDR1 and CDR2 are DFQATT and SNEGSKA (reference sequence). CDR3 length equals 12 residues. CDR3 coding DNA: TGCAGTGCTGGCGGACAGGGTGAAAAACTGTTTTTT. This codes for CSAGGQGEKLFF.